What follows describes a single T cell receptor beta chain. Its antigen is not known. The sample belongs to a study of cytomegalovirus exposure and HLA in healthy donors. Overall study context: Inside one of the first data releases sat about 85 million unique TCRs taken from HLA-typed donors.

Broader study findings: Trimming of TCR beta V- and J-genes showed a link, identified in a later analysis, to a missense DCLRE1C variant. HLA alleles were associated with some 17,000 TCR beta sequences in a later analysis at 0.05 false discovery rate. Later, TCR association rates were found to vary by HLA locus, highest for DRB1 and lowest for HLA-C.

60 Vbeta and 13 Jbeta primers were used in PCR. Profiling relied on immunoSEQ multiplex PCR, and the TCRdb table lists in-frame clones only, not all of them. Here the sample spans about 130,000 clones, nearly 80% being singletons. V was clipped by 0 bases and J by 11 bases; unmatched bases: 6. Germline loops: CDR1 SSHAT, CDR2 FNYEAQ (reference sequence). CDR3 length: 13 amino acids. Sequenced input: PBMCs. This clonotype originated in a man aged 25-45 years in good health and CMV-seronegative. The chain has TRBV7-7 and TRBJ2-5, with 7 bases lining up with TRBD2. CDR3 nucleotides: TGTGCCAGCAGCTTAGCCGGAGGGAGGGAGCAGTACTTC. It translates to CASSLAGGREQYF.